Listed below are T cell receptor beta chains from one sample, sequenced in a study of control samples from healthy donors and cancer patients. TCRdb's table, derived via immunoSEQ multiplex PCR, lists solely in-frame clones and lacks some. The table has fewer than 15,000 clones, over 70% seen once. The sequenced material came from formalin-fixed, paraffin-embedded tissue. The receptors were gathered from a male donor with melanoma. CDR3s include the opening cysteine and the closing phenylalanine or tryptophan. D genes are given only for firm matches. Size values are once, few and many counts, or a class for expanded clones, and some rows have none.

V gene	clone size	J gene	D gene	CDR3 protein	CDR3 DNA
TRBV30	few	TRBJ2-2	.	CAWSWRAGGELFF	TGTGCCTGGAGTTGGCGGGCCGGCGGGGAGCTGTTTTTT
TRBV9	.	TRBJ1-4	TRBD1	CASSGHEQGEIREKLFF	TGTGCCAGCAGCGGGCATGAACAGGGGGAGATACGGGAAAAACTGTTTTTT
TRBV24-1	.	TRBJ2-5	.	CAPRWAADPETQYF	TGTGCCCCCCGTTGGGCGGCCGATCCGGAGACCCAGTACTTC
TRBV5-4	.	TRBJ1-2	TRBD1	CASSLVGQRDSRFGYTF	TGTGCCAGCAGCCTGGTGGGACAACGGGACAGTCGATTTGGCTACACCTTC
TRBV18	.	TRBJ2-7	.	CASSPGSQYEQYF	TGTGCCAGCTCACCAGGGTCTCAGTACGAGCAGTACTTC
TRBV7-2	.	TRBJ2-5	.	CASSLQGNQETQYF	TGTGCCAGCAGCTTACAGGGGAATCAAGAGACCCAGTACTTC
TRBV5-1	.	TRBJ2-7	.	CASSLGTGGDEQYF	TGCGCCAGCAGCTTGGGAACAGGGGGGGACGAGCAGTACTTC
TRBV19	few	TRBJ2-7	.	CATKANRVPYEQYF	TGTGCCACTAAGGCGAACAGGGTACCCTACGAGCAGTACTTC
TRBV3-1/TRBV3-2	.	TRBJ2-7	.	CASSQVSNSYEQYF	TGTGCCAGCAGCCAAGTATCAAACTCCTACGAGCAGTACTTC
TRBV5-4	.	TRBJ2-2	.	CASSLGQGLSTGELFF	TGTGCCAGCAGCTTGGGGCAGGGTTTGAGCACCGGGGAGCTGTTTTTT
TRBV30	.	TRBJ1-1	.	CAWRKGSNTEAFF	TGTGCCTGGCGTAAAGGGAGTAACACTGAAGCTTTCTTT
TRBV27	.	TRBJ1-1	TRBD1	CSSSQGGRSFF	TGTTCCAGCAGTCAAGGGGGCAGGTCTTTCTTT
TRBV6-5	.	TRBJ1-2	.	CASSRIQGYNYGYTF	TGTGCCAGCAGTCGAATACAGGGATATAACTATGGCTACACCTTC
TRBV15	.	TRBJ2-3	.	CATSSWWSTDTQYF	TGTGCCACCAGCAGCTGGTGGAGCACAGATACGCAGTATTTT
TRBV6-4	.	TRBJ1-3	.	CASSGPGNTIYF	TGTGCCAGCAGTGGCCCGGGAAACACCATATATTTT
TRBV28	.	TRBJ2-1	TRBD2	CATIGTIYNEQFF	TGTGCCACCATCGGGACTATCTACAATGAGCAGTTCTTC
TRBV2	once	TRBJ2-3	TRBD2	CASSVLAGGPSSTDTQYF	TGTGCCAGCAGTGTGTTAGCGGGGGGGCCCTCCAGCACAGATACGCAGTATTTT
TRBV6-1	.	TRBJ1-3	.	CASSEVAGNTIYF	TGTGCCAGCAGTGAAGTTGCTGGAAACACCATATATTTT
TRBV2	.	TRBJ1-2	TRBD1	CASSEQGQGYGYTF	TGTGCCAGCAGTGAACAGGGACAGGGGTATGGCTACACCTTC
TRBV5-1	once	TRBJ2-1	.	CASSPNLRLVTGSLNSYNEQFF	TGCGCCAGCAGCCCGAATCTGAGACTAGTCACAGGGAGTTTAAACTCCTACAATGAGCAGTTCTTC
TRBV24-1	.	TRBJ2-2	.	CATSASPGTGELFF	TGTGCCACTAGTGCCTCTCCCGGGACCGGGGAGCTGTTTTTT
TRBV5-1	.	TRBJ2-1	.	CASSLGGAARYNEQFF	TGCGCCAGCAGCTTGGGGGGCGCGGCGCGGTACAATGAGCAGTTCTTC
TRBV5-5	.	TRBJ1-2	.	CASSPGYGYTF	TGTGCCAGCAGCCCGGGTTATGGCTACACCTTC
TRBV4-3	.	TRBJ2-3	TRBD2	CASSLKLGLAGGKGGTDTQYF	TGCGCCAGCAGCCTTAAACTAGGACTAGCGGGGGGTAAAGGAGGCACAGATACGCAGTATTTT
TRBV30	.	TRBJ1-1	.	CAWSTARDTEAFF	TGTGCCTGGAGCACGGCGAGGGACACTGAAGCTTTCTTT
TRBV2	.	TRBJ1-1	TRBD1	CASSEVRQGAREAFF	TGTGCCAGCAGTGAAGTACGACAGGGGGCAAGGGAAGCTTTCTTT
TRBV3-1/TRBV3-2	few	TRBJ1-2	.	CASSQTFWKDSGSYGYTF	TGTGCCAGCAGCCAAACCTTTTGGAAGGACAGTGGTTCCTATGGCTACACCTTC
TRBV7-9	.	TRBJ2-3	.	CASSPGTSTDTQYF	TGTGCCAGCAGCCCCGGGACTAGCACAGATACGCAGTATTTT
TRBV5-5	few	TRBJ1-5	.	CASSVQGDQPQHF	TGTGCCAGCAGCGTTCAAGGGGATCAGCCCCAGCATTTT
TRBV5-1	.	TRBJ1-2	.	CASSLDPQGSGYTF	TGCGCCAGCAGCTTAGACCCTCAGGGGTCTGGCTACACCTTC
TRBV3-1/TRBV3-2	.	TRBJ2-5	TRBD1	CASSLSGEGAVETQYF	TGTGCCAGCAGCCTCTCCGGTGAGGGGGCGGTAGAGACCCAGTACTTC
TRBV5-5	.	TRBJ2-7	TRBD1	CASSDRDEQYF	TGTGCCAGCAGTGACAGGGACGAGCAGTACTTC
TRBV9	.	TRBJ2-3	TRBD2	CASSVGKAGSTDTQYF	TGTGCCAGCAGCGTAGGGAAAGCGGGGAGCACAGATACGCAGTATTTT
TRBV7-2	.	TRBJ2-7	.	CASSLGSGQTYEQYF	TGTGCCAGCAGCTTAGGTTCCGGACAGACCTACGAGCAGTACTTC
TRBV5-1	once	TRBJ1-1	.	CASSLSVSAEAFF	TGCGCCAGCAGCTTGAGCGTCTCCGCTGAAGCTTTCTTT
TRBV4-1	.	TRBJ2-5	.	CASSQGGQETQYF	TGCGCCAGCAGCCAAGGAGGACAAGAGACCCAGTACTTC
TRBV12-5	.	TRBJ2-1	.	CASGGIEQFF	TGTGCTAGTGGTGGGATTGAGCAGTTCTTC
TRBV4-2	.	TRBJ2-3	.	CASSQSLALSGPDTQYF	TGTGCCAGCAGCCAGAGTCTAGCTCTATCCGGCCCAGATACGCAGTATTTT
TRBV5-6	.	TRBJ2-7	.	CASSSTLYEQYF	TGTGCCAGCAGCTCAACACTCTACGAGCAGTACTTC
TRBV24-1	few	TRBJ2-7	TRBD2	CATSDPAGGPYEQYF	TGTGCCACCAGTGATCCGGCGGGGGGGCCCTACGAGCAGTACTTC
TRBV4-1	.	TRBJ2-1	.	CASSQDGGSLSYNEQFF	TGCGCCAGCAGCCAAGATGGGGGATCTTTAAGCTACAATGAGCAGTTCTTC
TRBV6-4	.	TRBJ1-2	TRBD1	CASRMTGSTDGYTF	TGTGCCAGCAGGATGACAGGGTCAACGGATGGCTACACCTTC
TRBV6-1	.	TRBJ1-2	.	CASSEGPRQEGYTF	TGTGCCAGCAGCGAAGGACCGCGGCAAGAGGGCTACACCTTC
TRBV18	.	TRBJ2-3	.	CASSPTGSPAQYF	TGTGCCAGCTCACCGACTGGCAGCCCGGCGCAGTATTTT
TRBV6-2/TRBV6-3	once	TRBJ2-2	.	CASSPVVGELFF	TGTGCCAGCAGTCCGGTAGTCGGGGAGCTGTTTTTT
TRBV6-2/TRBV6-3	.	TRBJ2-5	TRBD2	CASSVLAGAVGETQYF	TGTGCCAGCAGTGTACTAGCGGGGGCCGTGGGGGAGACCCAGTACTTC
TRBV7-3	.	TRBJ2-5	.	CASSLIPGSETQYF	TGTGCCAGCAGCTTAATCCCTGGCTCGGAGACCCAATACTTC
TRBV4-2	few	TRBJ2-3	.	CASSQTGGLTDTQYF	TGTGCCAGCAGCCAAACCGGGGGACTCACAGATACGCAGTATTTT
TRBV9	.	TRBJ2-5	.	CASSVAWSGQETQYF	TGTGCCAGCAGCGTAGCTTGGTCAGGACAAGAGACCCAGTACTTC
TRBV6-5	.	TRBJ1-5	.	CASSYTSNQPQHF	TGTGCCAGCAGTTATACGAGCAATCAGCCCCAGCATTTT
TRBV4-2	.	TRBJ2-2	.	CASSQGISEAGELFF	TGTGCCAGCAGCCAAGGGATTAGCGAGGCCGGGGAGCTGTTTTTT
TRBV11-2	.	TRBJ2-2	.	CASAPRVGSANTGELFF	TGTGCCAGCGCCCCAAGGGTAGGCAGCGCGAACACCGGGGAGCTGTTTTTT
TRBV12-3/TRBV12-4	few	TRBJ2-5	.	CASSKEETQYF	TGTGCCAGCAGTAAAGAAGAGACCCAGTACTTC
TRBV27	.	TRBJ2-7	TRBD1	CASSSGQAGPSGQYF	TGTGCCAGCAGTTCAGGACAGGCCGGCCCCTCCGGGCAGTACTTC
TRBV4-3	.	TRBJ2-2	.	CASSQEISGGSTGELFF	TGCGCCAGCAGCCAAGAAATCTCTGGTGGAAGCACCGGGGAGCTGTTTTTT
TRBV7-8	.	TRBJ2-1	.	CASRGSYNEQFF	TGTGCCAGCAGAGGTTCCTACAATGAGCAGTTCTTC
TRBV7-6	.	TRBJ2-7	.	CASSLSSLESYEQYF	TGTGCCAGCAGCTTATCGTCACTAGAGTCCTACGAGCAGTACTTC
TRBV11-3	.	TRBJ2-3	.	CASSLGAGQGTDTQYF	TGTGCCAGCAGCTTAGGGGCGGGCCAAGGCACAGATACGCAGTATTTT
TRBV6-6	.	TRBJ1-1	.	CASSYYEETEAFF	TGTGCCAGCAGTTACTATGAGGAGACTGAAGCTTTCTTT